A single sample gave rise to the 16 T cell receptor beta chains below, sequenced in a study of blood T cell repertoires in COVID-19. The repertoire was sequenced with immunoSEQ multiplex PCR; TCRdb's copy has only in-frame clones and lacks some. Counted here are 250,000 to 350,000 clones, about nine tenths occurring once; the ten biggest clones make up roughly 2.3%. The sequenced sample was peripheral blood. The source is a man younger than 30 with active or convalescent COVID-19.

The rearrangement joins TRBV5-1 to TRBJ2-1; 11 positions agree with TRBD1. The CDR3 has 14 residues. V was clipped by 4 bases and J by 6 bases; unmatched bases: 3. The germline CDR1 and CDR2 sequences are SGHRS and YFSETQ. CDR3 nucleotides: TGCGCCAGCAGCCCGGGACAGGGGGTCAATGAGCAGTTCTTC. It yields the protein CASSPGQGVNEQFF.

V is TRBV12-3 or TRBV12-4 and J is TRBJ2-7; 7 bases match TRBD1. This CDR3 spans 13 amino acids. J lost 3 bases, V lost 7 bases, and 6 bases had no gene match. The CDR3 reads CASKGGQDYEQYF. CDR3 sequence (DNA): TGTGCCAGCAAAGGAGGACAGGACTACGAGCAGTACTTC.

The chain is built from TRBV11-2 and TRBJ2-1, with TRBD2 identical over 8 bases. V lost 3 bases to trimming and J lost 8 bases; unmatched junction nucleotides: 18. Germline V CDR1 and CDR2: SGHAT, FQNNGV. CDR3 length: 18 residues. Here the CDR3 reads CASSLDIAGLARGDEQFF. The CDR3, as DNA: TGTGCCAGCAGCTTGGATATTGCAGGACTAGCTCGCGGCGATGAGCAGTTCTTC.

The rearrangement links TRBV19 to TRBJ2-7; 11 bases are shared with TRBD2. The V gene end was trimmed by 5 bases and the J gene end by 2 bases; junction bases not matched to a gene: 5. This CDR3 contains 15 residues. Germline V gene sequence: CDR1 LNHDA, CDR2 SQIVND (reference sequence). CDR3 nucleotide sequence: TGTGCCAGTAGTCCATCTAGCGGGGGGCCCTACGAGCAGTACTTC. Protein sequence: CASSPSSGGPYEQYF. Complete variable domain (other parts from reference TRBV19 and TRBJ2-7): DGGITQSPKYLFRKEGQNVTLSCEQNLNHDAMYWYRQDPGQGLRLIYYSQIVNDFQKGDIAEGYSVSREKKESFPLTVTSAQKNPTAFYLCASSPSSGGPYEQYFGPGTRLTVT.

This clone was observed a single time. The V gene is TRBV2, the J gene TRBJ2-5; D perhaps matches TRBD2 (6 bases). Germline CDR1 reads SNHLY; CDR2 reads FYNNEI. The germline V and J ends were trimmed by 4 bases and 0 bases, with 18 bases remaining between them. The CDR3 has 17 residues. The CDR3 protein is CASSVTRRGGHQETQYF. The CDR3 bases are TGTGCCAGCAGTGTGACTAGGCGAGGCGGCCACCAAGAGACCCAGTACTTC.

The CDR3 DNA reads as TGTGCCAGCTCACCGCGGACAGGGGCGACCACTGAAGCTTTCTTT. Protein: CASSPRTGATTEAFF. The V gene is TRBV18, the J gene TRBJ1-1, with 9 bases identical to TRBD1. Per germline, CDR1 KGHSH and CDR2 LQKENI. This CDR3 region has 15 residues. Trimming removed 3 bases from V and 4 bases from J; junction bases left unmatched: 6.

The chain employs TRBV29-1 and TRBJ1-3, with D possibly matching TRBD1 (6 bases). CDR1 SQVTM and CDR2 ANQGSEA come from the germline V gene. V was trimmed by 5 bases and J by 0 bases, leaving 11 bases between them. CDR3 size: 14 residues. CDR3 in amino acids: CSVLQGTSGNTIYF. Here the CDR3 DNA reads TGCAGCGTTTTACAGGGAACCTCTGGAAACACCATATATTTT.

The rearrangement uses TRBV9 and TRBJ2-3, with TRBD2 matching 13 bases. V was clipped by 5 bases and J by 4 bases; unmatched bases: 4. In germline, CDR1 is SGDLS, CDR2 YYNGEE. The CDR3 extends over 15 amino acids. CDR3 sequence: CASSRTSGGSDTQYF. The CDR3 nucleotides are TGTGCCAGCAGTCGGACTAGCGGGGGCTCAGATACGCAGTATTTT.

The chain couples TRBV15 to TRBJ2-1; TRBD1 is a possible D gene (6 bases). The CDR3 is 13 residues long. Between the trimmed V and J ends, which lost 7 bases and 3 bases, there was a span of 10 bases. CDR1 is LNHNV, CDR2 YYDKDF, per germline (reference sequence). The CDR3 loop is CATTTGYYNEQFF. The CDR3 DNA reads as TGTGCCACCACCACAGGGTACTACAATGAGCAGTTCTTC.

The chain combines TRBV19 with TRBJ2-7, with a tentative D call TRBD1 (6 bases). The CDR3 sequence is 14 residues long. V lost 5 bases and J 2 bases, leaving 13 bases between the germline ends. Germline values: CDR1 LNHDA, CDR2 SQIVND (reference sequence). The CDR3 bases are TGTGCCAGTAGTCCCCAGACAGGAGCCTACGAGCAGTACTTC. It translates to CASSPQTGAYEQYF.

The chain links TRBV21-1 to TRBJ1-5. TRBV21-1 is classified as a pseudogene. This CDR3 comprises 14 residues. CDR3 in DNA: TGTGCCAGCAGCAAAGGACGGGTTTGGCGGCCCCAGCATTTT. Translation gives CASSKGRVWRPQHF.

The genes are TRBV11-2 and TRBJ1-1; weak D call: TRBD1 (5 bases). The germline V gene encodes CDR1 SGHAT and CDR2 FQNNGV. This CDR3 spans 12 amino acids. V dropped 1 base and J dropped 10 bases, with 10 bases sitting between them. The CDR3, as DNA: TGTGCCAGCAGCTTAGTAGGGGAAGGAGCTTTCTTT. The encoded protein is CASSLVGEGAFF.

This clone has a single count. Additional DNA sequences in this sample encode the identical CDR3. The V gene is TRBV19, the J gene TRBJ1-5; tentative D call: TRBD1 (6 bases). The CDR3 has 14 residues. Germline lookup yields CDR1 LNHDA and CDR2 SQIVND (reference sequence). Trimming stripped 4 bases from V and 5 bases from J, with 12 bases between. In DNA form, the CDR3 reads TGTGCCAGTAGTACCGGACAGCCCCATCAGCCCCAGCATTTT. Encoded protein: CASSTGQPHQPQHF.

The V gene is TRBV6-5, the J gene TRBJ1-6; tentatively, D is TRBD1 (5 bases). Germline loops: CDR1 MNHEY, CDR2 SVGAGI. The germline V and J ends were trimmed by 8 bases and 4 bases, with 12 bases remaining between them. This CDR3 has 14 residues. The CDR3 loop is CASSFTGYNSPLHF. The DNA of the CDR3 is TGTGCCAGCTCGTTCACAGGTTATAATTCACCCCTCCACTTT.

In its sample, this clone was seen once. CDR3 coding DNA: TGTGCCAGCAGCTTAAAGTTTGGAGGGCGCGGTGGCGAGCAGTACTTC. This sequence encodes CASSLKFGGRGGEQYF. This chain joins TRBV7-4 and TRBJ2-7, with a tentative D call TRBD2 (6 bases). V dropped 2 bases and J dropped 6 bases, with 20 bases sitting between them. The CDR3 length is 16 residues. Germline V CDR1 and CDR2: SGHVT, SQSDAQ.

V and J are TRBV6-6 and TRBJ1-1, with no clear D. From germline, CDR1 is MNHNY and CDR2 SVGAGI (reference sequence). This CDR3 spans 15 amino acids. Deletions cut 7 bases from V and 0 bases from J, with 15 bases between. The CDR3 DNA reads TGTGCCAGCACCCTGGAGGTTACGGTGAACACTGAAGCTTTCTTT. Residues: CASTLEVTVNTEAFF.